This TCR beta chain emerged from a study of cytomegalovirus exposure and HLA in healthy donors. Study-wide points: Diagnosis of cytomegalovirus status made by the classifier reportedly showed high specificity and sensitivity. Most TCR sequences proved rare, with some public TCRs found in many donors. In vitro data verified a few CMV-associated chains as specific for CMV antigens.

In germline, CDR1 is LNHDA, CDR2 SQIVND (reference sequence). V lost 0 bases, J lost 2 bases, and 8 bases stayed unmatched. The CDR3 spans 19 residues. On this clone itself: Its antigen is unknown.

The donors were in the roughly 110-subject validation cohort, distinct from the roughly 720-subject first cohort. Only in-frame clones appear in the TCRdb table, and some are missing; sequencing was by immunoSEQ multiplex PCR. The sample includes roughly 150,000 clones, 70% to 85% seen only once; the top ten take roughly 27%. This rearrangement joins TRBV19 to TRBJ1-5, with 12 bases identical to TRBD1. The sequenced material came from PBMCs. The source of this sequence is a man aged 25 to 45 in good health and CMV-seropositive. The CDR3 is CASSIEGGQGAGGNQPQHF. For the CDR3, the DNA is TGTGCCAGTAGTATAGAGGGGGGACAGGGGGCCGGGGGCAATCAGCCCCAGCATTTT.